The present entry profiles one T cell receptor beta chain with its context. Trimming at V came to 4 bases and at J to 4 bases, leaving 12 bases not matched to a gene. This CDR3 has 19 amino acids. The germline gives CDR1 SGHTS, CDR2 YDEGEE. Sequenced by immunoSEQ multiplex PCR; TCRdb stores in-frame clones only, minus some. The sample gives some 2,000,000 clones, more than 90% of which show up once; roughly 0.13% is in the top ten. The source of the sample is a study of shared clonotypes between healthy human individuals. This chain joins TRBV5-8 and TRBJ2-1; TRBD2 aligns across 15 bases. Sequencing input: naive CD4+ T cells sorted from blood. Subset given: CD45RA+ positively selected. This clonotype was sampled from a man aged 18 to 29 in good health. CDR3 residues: CASSPGTSGRLTGYNEQFF. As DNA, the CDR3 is TGTGCCAGCAGCCCCGGGACTAGCGGGAGGTTGACTGGATACAATGAGCAGTTCTTC.